This TCR beta chain was captured in a study of T cells in Graves' hyperthyroidism and ophthalmopathy. As for the study in general: Peripheral blood was obtained at initial diagnosis, preceding any treatment.

TCR beta CDR3 regions were amplified from RNA transcripts. TCR CDR3 regions were first amplified by RT-PCR with HTBI primers. Each CDR3 protein gets one entry after TCRdb re-called the multiplex PCR reads with MiXCR. The sample has about 400,000 distinct CDR3 sequences; approximately 14% are singletons. The germline V gene has CDR1 SEHNR and CDR2 FQNEAQ (reference sequence). This CDR3 is 16 amino acids long. J was trimmed by 2 bases and V by 5 bases; bases with no gene match: 10. The sample holds many counts of this clonotype. Sequencing was performed on blood. This clonotype was obtained from a woman aged 18-35 years with Graves' hyperthyroidism. The chain joins TRBV7-9 to TRBJ2-7, with 9 bases fitting TRBD1. CDR3 protein: CASSPLPWTGAYEQYF. CDR3 nucleotides: TGTGCCAGCAGCCCGCTCCCATGGACAGGGGCCTACGAGCAGTACTTC.